This T cell receptor beta chain was identified in a study of cytomegalovirus exposure and HLA in healthy donors. Findings of the study overall: Cytomegalovirus-associated status was assigned to more than 150 TCR beta chains.

Profiling relied on immunoSEQ multiplex PCR, and the TCRdb table lists in-frame clones only, not all of them. This sample has some 85,000 clones; around 96% occur once, and the top ten carry about 1.3%. Germline CDR1 reads SGHDT; CDR2 reads YYEEEE. Trimming cost V 2 bases and J 0 bases, with 11 bases left between them. This CDR3 has 15 amino acids. On this clone: Its antigen is unidentified.

Specimen: PBMCs. The genes are TRBV5-6 and TRBJ1-1; D remains ambiguous. The TCR comes from a woman aged 18-35 years in good health and CMV-seronegative. The CDR3 loop is CASSFMPSVNTEAFF. The CDR3 nucleotides are TGTGCCAGCAGCTTCATGCCCAGTGTGAACACTGAAGCTTTCTTT.